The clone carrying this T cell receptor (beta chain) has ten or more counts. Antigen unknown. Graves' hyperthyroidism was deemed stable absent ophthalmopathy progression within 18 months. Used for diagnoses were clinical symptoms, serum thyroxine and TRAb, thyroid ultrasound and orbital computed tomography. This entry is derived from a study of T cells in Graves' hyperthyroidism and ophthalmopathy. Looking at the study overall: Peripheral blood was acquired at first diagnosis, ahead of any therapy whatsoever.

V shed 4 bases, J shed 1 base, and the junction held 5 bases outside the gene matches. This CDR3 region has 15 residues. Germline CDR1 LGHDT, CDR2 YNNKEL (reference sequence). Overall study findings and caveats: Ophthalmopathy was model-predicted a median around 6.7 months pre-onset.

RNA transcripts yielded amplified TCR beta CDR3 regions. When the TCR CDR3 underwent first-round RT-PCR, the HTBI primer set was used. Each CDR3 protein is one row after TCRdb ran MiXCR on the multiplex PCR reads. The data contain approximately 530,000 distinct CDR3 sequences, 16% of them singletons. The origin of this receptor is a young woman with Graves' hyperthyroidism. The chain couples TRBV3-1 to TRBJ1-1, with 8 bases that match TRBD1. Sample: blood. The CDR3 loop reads CASSLGGTGNTEAFF. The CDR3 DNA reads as TGTGCCAGCAGCCTCGGCGGGACAGGGAACACTGAAGCTTTCTTT.